The TCR beta chain described here comes from a study of blood T cell repertoires in COVID-19. Whole-study context: From the United States, Italy and Spain came samples of acute and convalescent COVID-19.

The Seattle patients joined while their infection was active and were tracked longitudinally afterward. Sequenced by immunoSEQ multiplex PCR; TCRdb stores in-frame clones only, minus some. The sample holds around 160,000 clones, more than 85% seen once. The TCR sequence derives from a woman aged 55-69 years with COVID-19, enrolled during active disease. Sequenced material: peripheral blood.

CDR3 bases: TGCAGTGCAAGTATAAACTCTGGAAACACCATATATTTT. Amino acid sequence: CSASINSGNTIYF. The chain links TRBV20-1 to TRBJ1-3; D call uncertain. Deletions cut 6 bases from V and 0 bases from J, with 9 bases between. The CDR3 extends over 13 amino acids. Germline V gene data show CDR1 as DFQATT and CDR2 as SNEGSKA (reference sequence).